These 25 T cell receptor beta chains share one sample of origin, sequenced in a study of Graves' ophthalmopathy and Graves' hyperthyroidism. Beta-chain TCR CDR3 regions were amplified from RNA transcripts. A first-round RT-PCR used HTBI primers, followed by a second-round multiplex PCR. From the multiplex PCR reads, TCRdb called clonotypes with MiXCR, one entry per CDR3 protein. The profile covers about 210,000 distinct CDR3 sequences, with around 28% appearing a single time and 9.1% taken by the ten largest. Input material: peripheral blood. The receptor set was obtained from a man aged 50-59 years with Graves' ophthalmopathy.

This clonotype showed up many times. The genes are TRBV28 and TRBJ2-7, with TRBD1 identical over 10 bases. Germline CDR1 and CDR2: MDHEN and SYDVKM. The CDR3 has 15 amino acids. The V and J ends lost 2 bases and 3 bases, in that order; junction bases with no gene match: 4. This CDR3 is CASSLRQGAFYEQYF. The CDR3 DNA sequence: TGTGCCAGCAGTTTAAGACAGGGGGCTTTCTACGAGCAGTACTTC.

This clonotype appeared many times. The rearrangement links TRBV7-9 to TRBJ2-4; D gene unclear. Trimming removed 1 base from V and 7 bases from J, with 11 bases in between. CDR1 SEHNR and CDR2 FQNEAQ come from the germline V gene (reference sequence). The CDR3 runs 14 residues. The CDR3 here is CASSLGSQGNIQYF. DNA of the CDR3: TGTGCCAGCAGCTTAGGGTCCCAAGGGAACATTCAGTACTTC. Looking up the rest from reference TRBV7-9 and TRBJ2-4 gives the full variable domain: DTGVSQNPRHKITKRGQNVTFRCDPISEHNRLYWYRQTLGQGPEFLTYFQNEAQLEKSRLLSDRFSAERPKGSFSTLEIQRTEQGDSAMYLCASSLGSQGNIQYFGAGTRLSVL.

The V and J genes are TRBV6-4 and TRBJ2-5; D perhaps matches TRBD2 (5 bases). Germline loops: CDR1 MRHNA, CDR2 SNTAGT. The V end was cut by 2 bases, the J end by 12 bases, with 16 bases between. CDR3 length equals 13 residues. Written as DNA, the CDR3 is TGTGCCAGCAGTGACCCTCTTAGTCGGCGGGAGTACTTC. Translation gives CASSDPLSRREYF.

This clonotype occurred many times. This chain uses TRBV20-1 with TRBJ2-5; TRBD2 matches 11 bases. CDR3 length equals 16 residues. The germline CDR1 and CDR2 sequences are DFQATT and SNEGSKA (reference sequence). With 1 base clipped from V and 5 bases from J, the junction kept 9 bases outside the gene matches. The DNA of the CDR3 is TGCAGTGCTAGAGGGTCTAGCGGGAGGTCGGAGGAGACCCAGTACTTC. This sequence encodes CSARGSSGRSEETQYF.

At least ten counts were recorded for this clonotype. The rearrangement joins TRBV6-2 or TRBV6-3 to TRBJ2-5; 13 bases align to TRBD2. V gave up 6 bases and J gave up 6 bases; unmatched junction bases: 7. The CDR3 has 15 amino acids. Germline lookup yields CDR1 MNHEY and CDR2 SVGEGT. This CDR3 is CASRGLAGVFQTQYF. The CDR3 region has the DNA TGTGCCAGCAGAGGACTAGCGGGAGTCTTTCAGACCCAGTACTTC.

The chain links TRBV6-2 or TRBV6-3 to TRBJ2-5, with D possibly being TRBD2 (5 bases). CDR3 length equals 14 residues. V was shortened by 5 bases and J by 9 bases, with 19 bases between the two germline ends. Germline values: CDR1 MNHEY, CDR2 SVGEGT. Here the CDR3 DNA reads TGTGCCAGCAGTCCACTGAAGGCGGGTAGGGCCCAGTACTTC. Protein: CASSPLKAGRAQYF.

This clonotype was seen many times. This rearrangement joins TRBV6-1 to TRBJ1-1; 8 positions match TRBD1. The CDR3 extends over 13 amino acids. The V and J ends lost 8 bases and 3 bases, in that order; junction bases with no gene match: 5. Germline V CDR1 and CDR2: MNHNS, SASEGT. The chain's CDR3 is CASRGRGHTEAFF. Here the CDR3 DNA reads TGTGCCAGCCGTGGCAGGGGGCACACTGAAGCTTTCTTT.

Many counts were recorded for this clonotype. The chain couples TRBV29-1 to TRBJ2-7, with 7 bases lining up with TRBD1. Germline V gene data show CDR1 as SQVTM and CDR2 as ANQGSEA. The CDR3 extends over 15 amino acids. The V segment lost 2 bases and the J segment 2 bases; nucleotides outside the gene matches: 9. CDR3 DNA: TGCAGCGTTGAAATCCCCACCGGGACAGCCTACGAGCAGTACTTC. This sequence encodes CSVEIPTGTAYEQYF.

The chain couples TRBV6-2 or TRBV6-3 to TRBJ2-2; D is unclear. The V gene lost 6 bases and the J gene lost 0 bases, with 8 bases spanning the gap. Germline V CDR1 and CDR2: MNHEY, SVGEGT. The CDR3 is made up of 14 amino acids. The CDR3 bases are TGTGCCAGCAGCTTAGGCCCGAACACCGGGGAGCTGTTTTTT. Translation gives CASSLGPNTGELFF.

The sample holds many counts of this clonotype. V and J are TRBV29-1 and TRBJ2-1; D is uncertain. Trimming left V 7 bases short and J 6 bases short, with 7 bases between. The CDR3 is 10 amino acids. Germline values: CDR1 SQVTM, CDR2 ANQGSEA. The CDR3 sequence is CSGSGNEQFF. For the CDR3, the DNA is TGCAGCGGCTCCGGCAATGAGCAGTTCTTC.

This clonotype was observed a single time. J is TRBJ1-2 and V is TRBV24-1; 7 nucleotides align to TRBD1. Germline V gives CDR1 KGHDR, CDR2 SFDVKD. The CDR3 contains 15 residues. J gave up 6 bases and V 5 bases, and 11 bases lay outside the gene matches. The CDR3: CATSGRGQEEDGYTF. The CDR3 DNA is TGTGCCACCAGTGGTAGGGGGCAGGAGGAGGATGGCTACACCTTC.

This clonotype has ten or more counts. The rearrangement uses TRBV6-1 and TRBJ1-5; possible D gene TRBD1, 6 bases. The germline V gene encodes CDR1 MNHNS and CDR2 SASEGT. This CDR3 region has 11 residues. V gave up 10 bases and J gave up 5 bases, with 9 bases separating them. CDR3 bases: TGTGCCAAGGGGGAGGATCAGCCCCAGCATTTT. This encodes CAKGEDQPQHF.

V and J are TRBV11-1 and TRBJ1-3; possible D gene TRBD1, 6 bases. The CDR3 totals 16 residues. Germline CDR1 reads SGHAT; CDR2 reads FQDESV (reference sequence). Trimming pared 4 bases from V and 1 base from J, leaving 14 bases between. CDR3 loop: CASSSDSLSSGNTIYF. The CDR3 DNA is TGTGCCAGCAGCTCGGACAGCCTGAGTTCTGGAAACACCATATATTTT. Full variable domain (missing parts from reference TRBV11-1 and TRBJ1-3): EAEVAQSPRYKITEKSQAVAFWCDPISGHATLYWYRQILGQGPELLVQFQDESVVDDSQLPKDRFSAERLKGVDSTLKIQPAELGDSAMYLCASSSDSLSSGNTIYFGEGSWLTVV.

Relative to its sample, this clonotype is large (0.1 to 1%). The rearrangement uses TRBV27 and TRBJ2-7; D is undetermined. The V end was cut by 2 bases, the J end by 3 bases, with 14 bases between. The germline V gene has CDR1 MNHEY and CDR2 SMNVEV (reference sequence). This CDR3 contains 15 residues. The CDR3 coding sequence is TGTGCCAGCAGTTTAGGAACGGTCGCGGTCTACGAGCAGTACTTC. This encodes CASSLGTVAVYEQYF.

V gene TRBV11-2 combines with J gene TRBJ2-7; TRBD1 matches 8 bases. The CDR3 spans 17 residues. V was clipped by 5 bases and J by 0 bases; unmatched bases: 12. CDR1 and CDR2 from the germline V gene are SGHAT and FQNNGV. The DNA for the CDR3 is TGTGCCAGCAGCGCGTTCCCCGGGACAGGATACTCCTACGAGCAGTACTTC. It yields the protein CASSAFPGTGYSYEQYF.

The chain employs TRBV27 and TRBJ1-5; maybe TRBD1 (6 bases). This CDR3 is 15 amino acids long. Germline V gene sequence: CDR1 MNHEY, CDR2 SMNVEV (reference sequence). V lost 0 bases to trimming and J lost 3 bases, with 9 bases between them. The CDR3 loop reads CASSLSPGDNQPQHF. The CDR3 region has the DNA TGTGCCAGCAGTTTATCGCCAGGGGACAATCAGCCCCAGCATTTT.

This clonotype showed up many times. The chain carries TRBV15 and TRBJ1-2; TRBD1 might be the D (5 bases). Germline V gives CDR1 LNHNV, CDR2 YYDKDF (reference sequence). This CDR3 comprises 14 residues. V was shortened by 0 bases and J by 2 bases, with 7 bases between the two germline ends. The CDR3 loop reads CATSRDPGNYGYTF. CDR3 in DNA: TGTGCCACCAGCAGAGATCCAGGGAACTATGGCTACACCTTC. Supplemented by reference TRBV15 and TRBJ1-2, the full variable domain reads DAMVIQNPRYQVTQFGKPVTLSCSQTLNHNVMYWYQQKSSQAPKLLFHYYDKDFNNEADTPDNFQSRRPNTSFCFLDIRSPGLGDTAMYLCATSRDPGNYGYTFGSGTRLTVV.

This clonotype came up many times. CDR3 sequence reads: CASSDRANQETQYF. CDR3 nucleotide sequence: TGTGCCAGCAGCGACAGGGCGAACCAAGAGACCCAGTACTTC. V and J are TRBV6-1 and TRBJ2-5, with 7 nucleotides matching TRBD1. The germline gives CDR1 MNHNS, CDR2 SASEGT. This CDR3 contains 14 residues. V was pared by 6 bases and J by 0 bases, with 4 bases of the junction left unmatched.

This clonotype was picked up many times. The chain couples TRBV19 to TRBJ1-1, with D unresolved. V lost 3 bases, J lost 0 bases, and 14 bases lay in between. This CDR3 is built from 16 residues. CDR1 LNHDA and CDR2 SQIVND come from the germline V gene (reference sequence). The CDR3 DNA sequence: TGTGCCAGTAGTATGAGTGGTACCGGGTTGAACACTGAAGCTTTCTTT. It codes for CASSMSGTGLNTEAFF.

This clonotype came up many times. The CDR3 DNA follows: TGTGCCAGCAGTCTACAGGGTCGGGGGACCCAGTACTTC. Translated, it gives CASSLQGRGTQYF. The chain couples TRBV27 to TRBJ2-5; perhaps TRBD1 as D (6 bases). The CDR3 contains 13 residues. V lost 5 bases, J lost 7 bases, and 14 bases lay in between. Germline V gives CDR1 MNHEY, CDR2 SMNVEV (reference sequence).

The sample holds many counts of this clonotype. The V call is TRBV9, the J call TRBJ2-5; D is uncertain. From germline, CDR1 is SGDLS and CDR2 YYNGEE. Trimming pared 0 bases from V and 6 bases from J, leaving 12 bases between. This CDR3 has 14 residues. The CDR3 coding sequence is TGTGCCAGCAGCGTAGATGAGCCCGGGCAGACCCAGTACTTC. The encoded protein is CASSVDEPGQTQYF.

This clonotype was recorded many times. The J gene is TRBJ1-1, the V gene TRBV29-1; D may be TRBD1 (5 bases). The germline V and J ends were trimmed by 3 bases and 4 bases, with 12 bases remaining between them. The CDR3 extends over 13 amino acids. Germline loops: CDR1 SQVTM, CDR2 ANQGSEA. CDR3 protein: CSVDRGRSTEAFF. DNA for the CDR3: TGCAGCGTTGATAGGGGTAGGTCCACTGAAGCTTTCTTT.

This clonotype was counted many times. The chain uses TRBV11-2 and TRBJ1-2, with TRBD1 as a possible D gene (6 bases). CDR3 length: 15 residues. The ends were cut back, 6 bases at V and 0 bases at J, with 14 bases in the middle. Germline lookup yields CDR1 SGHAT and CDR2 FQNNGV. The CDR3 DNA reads TGTGCCAGCAGACCCGGGACACCTTCTAACTATGGCTACACCTTC. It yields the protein CASRPGTPSNYGYTF.

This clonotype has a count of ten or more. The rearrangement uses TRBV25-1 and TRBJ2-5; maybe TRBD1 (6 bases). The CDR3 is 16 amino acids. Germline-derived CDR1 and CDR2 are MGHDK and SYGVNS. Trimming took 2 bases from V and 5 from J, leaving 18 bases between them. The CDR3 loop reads CASSEDETGFVETQYF. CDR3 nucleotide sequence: TGTGCCAGCAGTGAAGATGAGACAGGCTTCGTGGAGACCCAGTACTTC.

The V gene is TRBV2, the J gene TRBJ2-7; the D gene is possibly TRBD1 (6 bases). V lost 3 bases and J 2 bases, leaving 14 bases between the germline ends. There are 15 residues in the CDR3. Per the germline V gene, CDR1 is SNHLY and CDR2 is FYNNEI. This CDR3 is CASSEKGVGTYEQYF. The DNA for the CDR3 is TGTGCCAGCAGTGAGAAGGGGGTCGGAACCTACGAGCAGTACTTC.